Listed here are 19 T cell receptor beta chains from one sample, sequenced in a study of graft-versus-host responses after intestinal transplantation. Method: immunoSEQ multiplex PCR; TCRdb's copy keeps in-frame clones and lacks some. The table has tens of thousands of clones, 70% to 90% seen once. The sample here was PBMCs, taken 26 days after transplant. These receptors originate from a human patient who received an intestinal transplant, so some T cells may come from the graft donor.

V is TRBV10-3 and J is TRBJ2-7; 11 nucleotides align to TRBD1. Germline loops: CDR1 ENHRY, CDR2 SYGVKD. With 4 bases clipped from V and 6 bases from J, the junction kept 2 bases outside the gene matches. This CDR3 has 13 amino acids. CDR3 in DNA: TGTGCCATCAGTGGGACAGGGGGCGGCGAGCAGTACTTC. Translated, it gives CAISGTGGGEQYF.

V gene TRBV28 combines with J gene TRBJ1-2; 7 bases align to TRBD1. J was trimmed by 4 bases and V by 3 bases; bases with no gene match: 11. This CDR3 has 16 amino acids. Per the germline V gene, CDR1 is MDHEN and CDR2 is SYDVKM. The CDR3 DNA follows: TGTGCCAGCAGTTTCTCACCACAGGGGAGCGGCTATGGCTACACCTTC. Encoded protein: CASSFSPQGSGYGYTF.

This sequence joins TRBV5-4 and TRBJ2-5; D is uncertain. Trimming cost V 4 bases and J 2 bases, with 9 bases left between them. Looked up from germline, CDR1 is SGHNT and CDR2 is YYREEE (reference sequence). CDR3 length: 13 amino acids. The CDR3 DNA reads TGTGCCAGCAGCCCAAGAGGTCAAGAGACCCAGTACTTC. Residues: CASSPRGQETQYF.

This chain joins TRBV5-1 and TRBJ2-3; possible D gene TRBD2, 5 bases. The CDR3 has 14 residues. CDR1 and CDR2 (germline): SGHRS, YFSETQ. The V end lost 4 bases, the J end lost 5 bases, and 14 bases lay between the germline ends. CDR3 in amino acids: CASSQASPQDTQYF. The DNA for the CDR3 is TGCGCCAGCAGCCAAGCTAGCCCCCAAGATACGCAGTATTTT.

The chain uses TRBV7-2 and TRBJ1-5; 8 bases map to TRBD1. Germline V lookup: CDR1 SGHTA, CDR2 FQGNSA. The length of the CDR3 is 14 residues. J was trimmed by 7 bases and V by 3 bases; bases with no gene match: 5. The CDR3 sequence is CASSLTGVDQPQHF. DNA for the CDR3: TGTGCCAGCAGCTTGACAGGGGTGGACCAGCCCCAGCATTTT.

This clone was seen only a few times. J is TRBJ1-1 and V is TRBV27, with TRBD1 identical over 11 bases. There are 13 residues in the CDR3. Per germline, CDR1 MNHEY and CDR2 SMNVEV (reference sequence). The V gene end was trimmed by 5 bases and the J gene end by 12 bases; junction bases not matched to a gene: 8. Here the CDR3 DNA reads TGTGCCAGCAGTCCCGGGACAGGGGGGGTAACTTTCTTT. It encodes CASSPGTGGVTFF.

The J gene is TRBJ2-2, the V gene TRBV5-6; 8 nucleotides match TRBD2. CDR1 and CDR2 (germline): SGHDT, YYEEEE. CDR3 length equals 15 residues. V dropped 4 bases and J dropped 0; count of bases not matched to a gene: 2. For the CDR3, the DNA is TGTGCCAGCAGCCCGGGACTAGCGAACACCGGGGAGCTGTTTTTT. Translation: CASSPGLANTGELFF. Using reference TRBV5-6 and TRBJ2-2 for the parts outside the CDR3, the full variable domain is DAGVTQSPTHLIKTRGQQVTLRCSPKSGHDTVSWYQQALGQGPQFIFQYYEEEERQRGNFPDRFSGHQFPNYSSELNVNALLLGDSALYLCASSPGLANTGELFFGEGSRLTVL.

V is TRBV7-6 and J is TRBJ2-1, with D possibly matching TRBD2 (6 bases). This CDR3 is built from 14 residues. The V gene's germline CDR1 is SGHVS and CDR2 FNYEAQ. Deletions cut 5 bases from V and 6 bases from J, with 14 bases between. CDR3 loop: CASSLRGGTNEQFF. CDR3 nucleotides: TGTGCCAGCAGCCTTAGGGGCGGGACCAATGAGCAGTTCTTC.

The chain has TRBV15 and TRBJ2-3; possible D gene TRBD1, 5 bases. In germline, CDR1 is LNHNV, CDR2 YYDKDF (reference sequence). The CDR3 runs 18 residues. V lost 7 bases to trimming and J lost 3 bases, with 26 bases between them. CDR3 in DNA: TGTGCCACCAAAACGGATAAAGGGCAGGGCATTTTTACAGATACGCAGTATTTT. This codes for CATKTDKGQGIFTDTQYF.

The chain is built from TRBV28 and TRBJ2-7; 7 bases fit TRBD1. CDR1 is MDHEN, CDR2 SYDVKM, per germline. After removal of 6 bases from V and 4 bases from J, the junction contained 9 bases not matched to a gene. The CDR3 runs 14 residues. The CDR3 spells CASSLGSGGYEQYF. The DNA of the CDR3 is TGTGCCAGCAGCCTCGGGTCAGGGGGTTACGAGCAGTACTTC. The full variable domain, in which reference TRBV28 and TRBJ2-7 provide the parts outside the CDR3, is DVKVTQSSRYLVKRTGEKVFLECVQDMDHENMFWYRQDPGLGLRLIYFSYDVKMKEKGDIPEGYSVSREKKERFSLILESASTNQTSMYLCASSLGSGGYEQYFGPGTRLTVT.

The chain carries TRBV27 and TRBJ2-7, with 7 nucleotides matching TRBD1. V lost 3 bases and J lost 2; bases outside the gene matches: 1. Germline V gene sequence: CDR1 MNHEY, CDR2 SMNVEV (reference sequence). This CDR3 is built from 13 residues. CDR3 sequence: CASSFGQAYEQYF. Here the CDR3 DNA reads TGTGCCAGCAGTTTTGGACAGGCCTACGAGCAGTACTTC.

The chain uses TRBV28 and TRBJ2-7; D perhaps matches TRBD2 (5 bases). Trimming stripped 6 bases from V and 6 bases from J, with 9 bases between. Germline CDR1 MDHEN, CDR2 SYDVKM. The CDR3 has 11 residues. This CDR3 is CASRTEGEQYF. The CDR3 region has the DNA TGTGCCAGCAGAACAGAGGGCGAGCAGTACTTC.

The gene calls are TRBV5-6 and TRBJ2-7, with 9 bases aligning to TRBD1. Germline CDR1 reads SGHDT; CDR2 reads YYEEEE. With V trimmed by 4 bases and J by 7 bases, 15 bases remained unmatched. This CDR3 is 16 amino acids long. CDR3 loop: CASSIGQGLLGWEQYF. The CDR3 nucleotides read TGTGCCAGCAGCATCGGACAGGGGCTATTAGGGTGGGAGCAGTACTTC.

The CDR3 DNA reads TGTGCCAGCAGTTACTCGTCAGCGGGAGGTTACGAGCAGTACTTC. Protein sequence: CASSYSSAGGYEQYF. V usage is TRBV6-5 and J usage is TRBJ2-7, with 9 bases matching TRBD2. This CDR3 has 15 amino acids. With 0 bases clipped from V and 4 bases from J, the junction kept 4 bases outside the gene matches. Germline CDR1 reads MNHEY; CDR2 reads SVGAGI.

The V and J genes are TRBV15 and TRBJ2-2; TRBD1 is a possible D gene (6 bases). Germline V gives CDR1 LNHNV, CDR2 YYDKDF (reference sequence). This CDR3 spans 15 amino acids. Trimming removed 0 bases at V and 6 bases at J, with 11 bases between. The CDR3 spells CATSRDPAGAGELFF. DNA for the CDR3: TGTGCCACCAGCAGAGATCCTGCAGGGGCCGGGGAGCTGTTTTTT.

J is TRBJ1-1 and V is TRBV2; maybe TRBD1 (6 bases). This CDR3 comprises 14 residues. V was trimmed by 7 bases and J by 3 bases, leaving 15 bases between them. Germline loops: CDR1 SNHLY, CDR2 FYNNEI. Written as DNA, the CDR3 is TGTGCCAGCACCTTCCGGGACACCTACACTGAAGCTTTCTTT. This encodes CASTFRDTYTEAFF.

The V and J genes are TRBV19 and TRBJ1-1; TRBD1 aligns across 9 bases. V was pared by 6 bases and J by 0 bases, with 2 bases of the junction left unmatched. The CDR3 is made up of 14 amino acids. Germline CDR1 reads LNHDA; CDR2 reads SQIVND (reference sequence). CDR3 sequence reads: CASRGTGMNTEAFF. The DNA of the CDR3 is TGTGCCAGTAGGGGGACAGGGATGAACACTGAAGCTTTCTTT.

The chain recombines TRBV4-2 with TRBJ2-3, with a weak D call TRBD2 (7 bases). The germline gives CDR1 LGHNA, CDR2 YNFKEQ. Trimming stripped 5 bases from V and 0 bases from J, with 15 bases between. The CDR3 runs to 16 residues. CDR3 in DNA: TGTGCCAGCAGCACGGGGGGCGGGGCTAGCACAGATACGCAGTATTTT. Amino acids: CASSTGGGASTDTQYF.

The V call is TRBV19, the J call TRBJ2-1, with 7 positions matching TRBD2. The length of the CDR3 is 15 residues. J lost 4 bases, V lost 3 bases, and 6 bases had no gene match. Per germline, CDR1 LNHDA and CDR2 SQIVND (reference sequence). CDR3 in DNA: TGTGCCAGTAGTATTAGTAGCGGGCCTTACAATGAGCAGTTCTTC. It specifies CASSISSGPYNEQFF.